This TCR beta chain stems from a study of T-cell memory formation after mild COVID-19. Overall study results and limits: Contracting CD4+ clones sat mainly in CM and EM; CD8+ in EMRA. The pre-infection memory compartment contained some responding clones, suggesting cross-reactive memory joined. Whereas later expanders leaned CD4+, clones contracting day 15 to 85 showed a balanced CD4/CD8 makeup.

Constant-segment primers served in 5'RACE that generated TCR alpha and TCR beta cDNA libraries bearing sample barcodes and UMIs. TCRdb fed the 5' RACE reads into MiXCR, producing one record per CDR3 protein. The data show about 430,000 distinct CDR3 sequences, with roughly 18% seen just once and 20% to 25% held by the top ten. Notes on this clonotype: Its antigen is not identified.

The CDR3 spans 15 residues. CDR1 and CDR2 (germline): MNHEY, SVGEGT. With V trimmed by 8 bases and J by 5 bases, 11 bases remained unmatched. The rearrangement joins TRBV6-2 or TRBV6-3 to TRBJ1-5; the match to TRBD1 covers 8 bases. Source material: PBMCs or a T cell subset sorted from them (not recorded which). The source of this sequence is a man aged 18 to 30 who had mild COVID-19 (a few samples of this study predate the infection). Cell type and time point are not known. The CDR3 DNA is TGTGCCAGCGACCAGGACAGGGTTTCGTATCAGCCCCAGCATTTT. This sequence encodes CASDQDRVSYQPQHF.